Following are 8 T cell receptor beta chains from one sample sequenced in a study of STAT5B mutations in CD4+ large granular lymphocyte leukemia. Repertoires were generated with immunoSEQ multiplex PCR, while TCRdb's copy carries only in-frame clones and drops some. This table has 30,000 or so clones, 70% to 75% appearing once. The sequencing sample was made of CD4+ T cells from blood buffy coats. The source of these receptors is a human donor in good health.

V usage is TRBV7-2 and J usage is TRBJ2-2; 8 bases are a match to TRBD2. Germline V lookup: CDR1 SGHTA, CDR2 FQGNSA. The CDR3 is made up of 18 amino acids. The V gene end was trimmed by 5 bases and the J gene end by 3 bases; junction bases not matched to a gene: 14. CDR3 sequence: CASSPYRAGAGYTGELFF. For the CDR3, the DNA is TGTGCCAGCAGCCCTTACCGAGCGGGAGCCGGATACACCGGGGAGCTGTTTTTT.

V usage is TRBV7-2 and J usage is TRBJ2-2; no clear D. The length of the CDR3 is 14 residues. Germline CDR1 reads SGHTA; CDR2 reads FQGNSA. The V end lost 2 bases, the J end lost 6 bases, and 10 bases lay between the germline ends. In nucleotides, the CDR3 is TGTGCCAGCAGCTTAAGAGGCAGCGCCGGGGAGCTGTTTTTT. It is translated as CASSLRGSAGELFF.

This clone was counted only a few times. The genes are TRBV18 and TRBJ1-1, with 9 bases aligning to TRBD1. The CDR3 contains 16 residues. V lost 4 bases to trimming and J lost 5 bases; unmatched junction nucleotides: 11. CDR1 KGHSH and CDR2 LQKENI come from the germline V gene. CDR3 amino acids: CASSLGMDRGGTEAFF. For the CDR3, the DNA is TGTGCCAGCTCACTAGGCATGGACAGGGGAGGGACTGAAGCTTTCTTT.

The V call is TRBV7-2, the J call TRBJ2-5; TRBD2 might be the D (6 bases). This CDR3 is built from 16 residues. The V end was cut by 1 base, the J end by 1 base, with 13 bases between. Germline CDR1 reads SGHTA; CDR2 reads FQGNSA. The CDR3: CASSLVASATQETQYF. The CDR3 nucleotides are TGTGCCAGCAGCTTAGTGGCTAGCGCCACCCAAGAGACCCAGTACTTC.

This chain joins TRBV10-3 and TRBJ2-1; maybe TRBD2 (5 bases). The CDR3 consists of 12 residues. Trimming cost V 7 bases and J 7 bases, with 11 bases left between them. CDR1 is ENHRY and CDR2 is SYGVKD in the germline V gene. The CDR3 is CAIIGGNNEQFF. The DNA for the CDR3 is TGTGCCATCATCGGAGGCAATAATGAGCAGTTCTTC.

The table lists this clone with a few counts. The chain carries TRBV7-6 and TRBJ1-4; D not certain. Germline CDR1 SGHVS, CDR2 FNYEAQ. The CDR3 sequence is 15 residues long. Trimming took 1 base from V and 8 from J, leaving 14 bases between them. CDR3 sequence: CASSLVGWREEKLFF. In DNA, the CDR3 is TGTGCCAGCAGCTTAGTGGGATGGCGGGAGGAAAAACTGTTTTTT.

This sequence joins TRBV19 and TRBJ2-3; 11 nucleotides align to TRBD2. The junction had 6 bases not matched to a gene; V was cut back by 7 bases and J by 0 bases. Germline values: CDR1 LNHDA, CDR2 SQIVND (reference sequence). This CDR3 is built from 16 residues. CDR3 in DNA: TGTGCCAGTAAGGCTAGCGGGAGGAGAAGCACAGATACGCAGTATTTT. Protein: CASKASGRRSTDTQYF.

The CDR3 sequence: CASSRDRNTEAFF. In DNA, the CDR3 is TGTGCCAGCTCCAGGGACAGGAACACTGAAGCTTTCTTT. The V and J genes are TRBV18 and TRBJ1-1; 7 nucleotides agree with TRBD1. Germline CDR1 reads KGHSH; CDR2 reads LQKENI. The V gene end was trimmed by 6 bases and the J gene end by 1 base; junction bases not matched to a gene: 2. This CDR3 has 13 residues.